This TCR beta chain was found in a study of T cells in Graves' hyperthyroidism and ophthalmopathy. Findings of the study overall: In blood, most of the thyroid clonotypes expanded above 0.001 were also present.

With regard to this clonotype: Its antigen is unknown.

Germline values: CDR1 SGHAT, CDR2 FQNNGV. The V gene end was trimmed by 5 bases and the J gene end by 1 base; junction bases not matched to a gene: 5. This CDR3 contains 14 residues. Amplified TCR beta CDR3 regions came from RNA transcripts. Researchers ran a first-round RT-PCR on the TCR CDR3 using the HTBI primer set. TCRdb passed the multiplex PCR reads through MiXCR, listing each CDR3 protein once. The profile shows some 350,000 distinct CDR3 sequences, about 19% of them singletons. Sequencing input: blood. The clonotype comes from a woman aged 18-29 years with Graves' hyperthyroidism. V usage is TRBV11-2 and J usage is TRBJ2-7; 7 bases fit TRBD1. Written as DNA, the CDR3 is TGTGCCAGCAGCCAGGACAGGATATCCTACGAGCAGTACTTC. Its translation is CASSQDRISYEQYF. Combining the CDR3 with reference TRBV11-2 and TRBJ2-7 gives the whole variable domain EAGVAQSPRYKIIEKRQSVAFWCNPISGHATLYWYQQILGQGPKLLIQFQNNGVVDDSQLPKDRFSAERLKGVDSTLKIQPAKLEDSAVYLCASSQDRISYEQYFGPGTRLTVT.